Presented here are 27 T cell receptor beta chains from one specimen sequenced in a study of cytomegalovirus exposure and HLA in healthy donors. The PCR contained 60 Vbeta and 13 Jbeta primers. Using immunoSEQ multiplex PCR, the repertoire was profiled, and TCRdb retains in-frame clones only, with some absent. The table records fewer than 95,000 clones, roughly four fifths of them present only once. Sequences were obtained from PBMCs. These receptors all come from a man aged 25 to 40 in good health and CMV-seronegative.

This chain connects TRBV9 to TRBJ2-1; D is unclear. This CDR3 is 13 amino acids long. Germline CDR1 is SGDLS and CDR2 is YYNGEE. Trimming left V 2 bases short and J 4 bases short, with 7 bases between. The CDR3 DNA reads TGTGCCAGCAGCGTTAGTCCTTACAATGAGCAGTTCTTC. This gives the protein CASSVSPYNEQFF.

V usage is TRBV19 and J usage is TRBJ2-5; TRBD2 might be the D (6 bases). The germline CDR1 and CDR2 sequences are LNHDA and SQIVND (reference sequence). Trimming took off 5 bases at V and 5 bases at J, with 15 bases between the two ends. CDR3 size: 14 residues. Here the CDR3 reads CASSDTSLRETQYF. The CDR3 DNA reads TGTGCCAGTAGTGATACTAGCCTGCGGGAGACCCAGTACTTC. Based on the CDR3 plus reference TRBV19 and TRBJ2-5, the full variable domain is DGGITQSPKYLFRKEGQNVTLSCEQNLNHDAMYWYRQDPGQGLRLIYYSQIVNDFQKGDIAEGYSVSREKKESFPLTVTSAQKNPTAFYLCASSDTSLRETQYFGPGTRLLVL.

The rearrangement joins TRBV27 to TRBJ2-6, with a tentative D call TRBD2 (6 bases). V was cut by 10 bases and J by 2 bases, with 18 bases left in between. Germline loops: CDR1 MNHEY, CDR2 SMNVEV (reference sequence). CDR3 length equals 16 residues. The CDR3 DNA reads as TGTGCCACCGCGGGAAACTCGATCCCTGGGGCCAACGTCCTGACTTTC. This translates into CATAGNSIPGANVLTF.

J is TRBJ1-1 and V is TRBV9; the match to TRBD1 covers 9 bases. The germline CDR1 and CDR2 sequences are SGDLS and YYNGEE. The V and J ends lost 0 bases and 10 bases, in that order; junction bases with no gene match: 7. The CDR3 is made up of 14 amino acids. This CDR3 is CASSVGGTGPIAFF. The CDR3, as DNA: TGTGCCAGCAGCGTAGGCGGGACAGGGCCCATAGCTTTCTTT. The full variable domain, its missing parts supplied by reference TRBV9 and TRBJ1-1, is DSGVTQTPKHLITATGQRVTLRCSPRSGDLSVYWYQQSLDQGLQFLIQYYNGEERAKGNILERFSAQQFPDLHSELNLSSLELGDSALYFCASSVGGTGPIAFFGQGTRLTVV.

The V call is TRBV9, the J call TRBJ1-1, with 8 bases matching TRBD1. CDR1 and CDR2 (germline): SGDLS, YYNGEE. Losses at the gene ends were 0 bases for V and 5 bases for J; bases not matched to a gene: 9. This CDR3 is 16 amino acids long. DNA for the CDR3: TGTGCCAGCAGCGTAGCCCCAACAGGGGGAGGAACTGAAGCTTTCTTT. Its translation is CASSVAPTGGGTEAFF.

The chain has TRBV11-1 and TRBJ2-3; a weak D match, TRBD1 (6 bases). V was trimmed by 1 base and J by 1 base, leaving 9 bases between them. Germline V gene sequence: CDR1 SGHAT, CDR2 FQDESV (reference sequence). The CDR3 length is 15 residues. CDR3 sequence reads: CASSLGGQGTDTQYF. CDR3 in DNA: TGTGCCAGCAGCTTAGGGGGGCAAGGCACAGATACGCAGTATTTT.

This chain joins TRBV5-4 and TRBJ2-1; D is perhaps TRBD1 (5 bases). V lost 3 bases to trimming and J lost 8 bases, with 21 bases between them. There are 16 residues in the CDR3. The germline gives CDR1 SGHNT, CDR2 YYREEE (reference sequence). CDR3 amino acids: CASSSPDSYVHDEQFF. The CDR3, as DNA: TGTGCCAGCAGCTCCCCAGACAGTTATGTACACGATGAGCAGTTCTTC.

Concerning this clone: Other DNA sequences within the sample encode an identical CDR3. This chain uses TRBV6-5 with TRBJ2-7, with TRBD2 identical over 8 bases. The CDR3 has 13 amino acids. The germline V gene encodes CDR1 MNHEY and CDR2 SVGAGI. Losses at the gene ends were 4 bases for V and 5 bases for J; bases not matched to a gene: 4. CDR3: CASSSGLADEQYV. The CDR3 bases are TGTGCCAGCAGTTCTGGACTAGCCGACGAGCAGTACGTC.

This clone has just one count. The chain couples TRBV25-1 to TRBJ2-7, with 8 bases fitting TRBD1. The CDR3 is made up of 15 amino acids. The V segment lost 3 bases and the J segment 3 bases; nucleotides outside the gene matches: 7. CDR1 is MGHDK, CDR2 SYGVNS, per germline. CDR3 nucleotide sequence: TGTGCCAGCAGTGACCCGGGACAGGCCATCTACGAGCAGTACTTC. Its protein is CASSDPGQAIYEQYF.

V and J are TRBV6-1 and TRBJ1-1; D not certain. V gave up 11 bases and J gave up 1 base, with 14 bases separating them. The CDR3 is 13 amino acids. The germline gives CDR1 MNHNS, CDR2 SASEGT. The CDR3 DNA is TGTGCCGGTATGACAAATGCGAACACTGAAGCTTTCTTT. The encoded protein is CAGMTNANTEAFF.

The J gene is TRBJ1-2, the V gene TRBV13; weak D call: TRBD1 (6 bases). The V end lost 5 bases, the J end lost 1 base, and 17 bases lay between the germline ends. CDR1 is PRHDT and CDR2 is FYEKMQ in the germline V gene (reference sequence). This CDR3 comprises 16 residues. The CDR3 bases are TGTGCCAGCAGCCTGGAAGGACAGCCCGTTAACTATGGCTACACCTTC. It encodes CASSLEGQPVNYGYTF.

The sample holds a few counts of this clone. CDR3 DNA sequence: TGTGCCAGCAGTTACAAGACAGTGGGCGGCTACACCTTC. As protein: CASSYKTVGGYTF. J is TRBJ1-2 and V is TRBV6-5, with a weak D call TRBD1 (5 bases). Per the germline V gene, CDR1 is MNHEY and CDR2 is SVGAGI. The germline V and J ends were trimmed by 2 bases and 8 bases, with 12 bases remaining between them. The CDR3 covers 13 residues.

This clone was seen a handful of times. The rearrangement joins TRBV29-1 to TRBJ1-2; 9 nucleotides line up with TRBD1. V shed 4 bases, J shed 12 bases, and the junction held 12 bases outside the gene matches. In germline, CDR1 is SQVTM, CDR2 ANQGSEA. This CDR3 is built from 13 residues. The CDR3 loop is CSVGGGQGNVHTF. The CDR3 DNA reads TGCAGCGTTGGAGGGGGACAGGGAAATGTTCACACCTTC.

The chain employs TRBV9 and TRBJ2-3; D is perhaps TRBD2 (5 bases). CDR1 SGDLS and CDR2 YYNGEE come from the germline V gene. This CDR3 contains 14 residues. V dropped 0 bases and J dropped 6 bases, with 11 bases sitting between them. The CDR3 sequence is CASSVATRRDTQYF. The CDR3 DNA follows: TGTGCCAGCAGCGTAGCAACTAGACGGGATACGCAGTATTTT.

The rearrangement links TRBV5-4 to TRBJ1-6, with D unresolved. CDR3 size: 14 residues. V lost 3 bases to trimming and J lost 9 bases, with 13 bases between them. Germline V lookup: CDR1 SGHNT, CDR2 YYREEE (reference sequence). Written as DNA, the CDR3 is TGTGCCAGCAGCTCCCCGGGAAGTTTTTCACCCCTCCACTTT. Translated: CASSSPGSFSPLHF.

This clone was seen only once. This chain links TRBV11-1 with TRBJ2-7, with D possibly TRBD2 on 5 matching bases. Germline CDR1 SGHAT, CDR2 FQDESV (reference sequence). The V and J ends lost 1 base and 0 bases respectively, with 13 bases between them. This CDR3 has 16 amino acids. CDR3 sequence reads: CASSLVEAWSSYEQYF. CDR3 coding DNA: TGTGCCAGCAGCTTAGTGGAGGCTTGGAGCTCCTACGAGCAGTACTTC. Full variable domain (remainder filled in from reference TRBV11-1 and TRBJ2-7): EAEVAQSPRYKITEKSQAVAFWCDPISGHATLYWYRQILGQGPELLVQFQDESVVDDSQLPKDRFSAERLKGVDSTLKIQPAELGDSAMYLCASSLVEAWSSYEQYFGPGTRLTVT.

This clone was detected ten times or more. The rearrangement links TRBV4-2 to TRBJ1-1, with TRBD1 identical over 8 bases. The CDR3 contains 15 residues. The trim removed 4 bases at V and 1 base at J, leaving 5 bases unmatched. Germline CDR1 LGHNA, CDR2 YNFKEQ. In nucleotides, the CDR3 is TGTGCCAGCAGCCCCTGGACAGGGACGAACACTGAAGCTTTCTTT. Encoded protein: CASSPWTGTNTEAFF.

In DNA, the CDR3 is TGTGCCAGCAGTGGGAGACAGGACCTAGCTGAAGCTTTCTTT. Protein: CASSGRQDLAEAFF. This rearrangement joins TRBV6-1 to TRBJ1-1, with a possible D match to TRBD1 (6 bases). Per the germline V gene, CDR1 is MNHNS and CDR2 is SASEGT. The CDR3 runs 14 residues. V was pared by 4 bases and J by 6 bases, with 15 bases between.

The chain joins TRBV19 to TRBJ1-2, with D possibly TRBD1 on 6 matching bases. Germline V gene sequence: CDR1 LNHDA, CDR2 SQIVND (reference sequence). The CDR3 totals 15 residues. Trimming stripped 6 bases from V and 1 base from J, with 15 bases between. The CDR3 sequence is CASSPLGTNNYGYTF. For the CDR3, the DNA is TGTGCCAGTAGCCCTCTCGGGACAAATAACTATGGCTACACCTTC.

CDR3 DNA: TGTGCCAGCACCTGGGGGGGGGACAGGGGTTTCGAAGCTTTCTTT. Translating gives CASTWGGDRGFEAFF. The rearrangement uses TRBV2 and TRBJ1-1, with TRBD1 matching over 10 bases. The junction had 13 bases not matched to a gene; V was cut back by 7 bases and J by 8 bases. CDR3 length: 15 residues. The germline CDR1 and CDR2 sequences are SNHLY and FYNNEI.

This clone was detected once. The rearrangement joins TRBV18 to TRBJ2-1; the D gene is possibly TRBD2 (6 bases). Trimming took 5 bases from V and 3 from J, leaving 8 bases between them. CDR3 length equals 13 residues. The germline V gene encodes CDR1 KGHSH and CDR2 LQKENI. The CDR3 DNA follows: TGTGCCAGCTCAACAGCGGGCTACAATGAGCAGTTCTTC. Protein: CASSTAGYNEQFF.

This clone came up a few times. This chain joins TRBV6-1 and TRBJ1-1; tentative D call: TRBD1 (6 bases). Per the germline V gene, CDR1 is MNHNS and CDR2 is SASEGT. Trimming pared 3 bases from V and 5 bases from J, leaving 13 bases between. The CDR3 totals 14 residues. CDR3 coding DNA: TGTGCCAGCAGTGATCAGGGGTGGACGACTGAAGCTTTCTTT. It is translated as CASSDQGWTTEAFF.

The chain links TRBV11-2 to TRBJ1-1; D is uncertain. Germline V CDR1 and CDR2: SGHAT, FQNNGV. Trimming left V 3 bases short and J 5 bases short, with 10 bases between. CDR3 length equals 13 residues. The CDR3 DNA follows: TGTGCCAGCAGCTTGGATGGGAGAACTGAAGCTTTCTTT. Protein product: CASSLDGRTEAFF. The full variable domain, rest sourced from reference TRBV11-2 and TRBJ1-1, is EAGVAQSPRYKIIEKRQSVAFWCNPISGHATLYWYQQILGQGPKLLIQFQNNGVVDDSQLPKDRFSAERLKGVDSTLKIQPAKLEDSAVYLCASSLDGRTEAFFGQGTRLTVV.

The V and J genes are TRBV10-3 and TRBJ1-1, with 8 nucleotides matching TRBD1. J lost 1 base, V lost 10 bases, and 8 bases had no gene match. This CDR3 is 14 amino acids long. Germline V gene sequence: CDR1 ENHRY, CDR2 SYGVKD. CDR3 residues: CASSKQGENTEAFF. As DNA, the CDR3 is TGTGCCAGCAGCAAACAGGGGGAGAACACTGAAGCTTTCTTT.

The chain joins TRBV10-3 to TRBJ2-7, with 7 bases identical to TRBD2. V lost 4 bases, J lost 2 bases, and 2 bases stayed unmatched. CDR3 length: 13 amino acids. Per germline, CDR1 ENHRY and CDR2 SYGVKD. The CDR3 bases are TGTGCCATCAGTGTAGGACTAGCCTACGAGCAGTACGTC. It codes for CAISVGLAYEQYV.

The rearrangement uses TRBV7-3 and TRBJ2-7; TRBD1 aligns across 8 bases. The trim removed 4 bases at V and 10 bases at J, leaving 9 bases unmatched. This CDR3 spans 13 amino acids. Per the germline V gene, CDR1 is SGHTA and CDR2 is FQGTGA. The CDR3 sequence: CASSSTGDSHQYF. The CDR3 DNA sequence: TGTGCCAGCAGCTCGACAGGGGACTCGCATCAGTACTTC.

The CDR3 nucleotides are TGTGCTAGTAGCGGCGGGTCTGGCATGCAAGAGACCCAGTACTTC. Translating gives CASSGGSGMQETQYF. This chain connects TRBV12-5 to TRBJ2-5, with D maybe TRBD2 (5 bases). The germline gives CDR1 LGHNT, CDR2 FRNRAP. This CDR3 is 15 amino acids long. Deletions cut 8 bases from V and 2 bases from J, with 18 bases between.